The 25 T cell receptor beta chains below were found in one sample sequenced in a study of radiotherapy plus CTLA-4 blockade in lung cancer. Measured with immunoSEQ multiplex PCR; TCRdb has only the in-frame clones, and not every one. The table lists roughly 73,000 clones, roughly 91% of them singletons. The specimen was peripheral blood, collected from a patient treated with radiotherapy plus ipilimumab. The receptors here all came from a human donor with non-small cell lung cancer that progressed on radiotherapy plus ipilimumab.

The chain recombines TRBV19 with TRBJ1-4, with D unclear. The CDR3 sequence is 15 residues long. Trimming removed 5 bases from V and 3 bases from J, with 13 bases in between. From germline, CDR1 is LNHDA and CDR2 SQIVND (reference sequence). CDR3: CASSWVANPNEKLFF. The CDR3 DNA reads TGTGCCAGTAGTTGGGTCGCTAACCCTAATGAAAAACTGTTTTTT.

This CDR3 reads CASSLWQGDNEQFF. The CDR3 bases are TGCGCCAGCAGCTTGTGGCAGGGGGACAATGAGCAGTTCTTC. The chain carries TRBV5-1 and TRBJ2-1, with TRBD1 matching 7 bases. This CDR3 is 14 amino acids long. The ends lost 1 base at V and 5 bases at J; junction bases unmatched: 3. Germline V gene lookup returns CDR1 SGHRS and CDR2 YFSETQ.

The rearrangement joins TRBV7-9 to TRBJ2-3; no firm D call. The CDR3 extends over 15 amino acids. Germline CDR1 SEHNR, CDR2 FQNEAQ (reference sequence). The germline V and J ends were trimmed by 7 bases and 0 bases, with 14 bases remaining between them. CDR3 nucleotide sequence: TGTGCCAGCAAAGTAGGCGATTCTAGCACAGATACGCAGTATTTT. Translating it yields CASKVGDSSTDTQYF.

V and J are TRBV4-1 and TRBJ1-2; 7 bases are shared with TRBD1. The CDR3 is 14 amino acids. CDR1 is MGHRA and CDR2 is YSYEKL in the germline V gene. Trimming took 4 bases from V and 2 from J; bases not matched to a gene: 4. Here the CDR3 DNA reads TGCGCCAGCAGCCCGACAGGGACGAACTATGGCTACACCTTC. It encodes CASSPTGTNYGYTF.

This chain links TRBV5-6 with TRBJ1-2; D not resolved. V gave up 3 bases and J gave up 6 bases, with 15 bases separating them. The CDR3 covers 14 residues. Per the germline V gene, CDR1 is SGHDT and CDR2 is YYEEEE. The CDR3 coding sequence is TGTGCCAGCAGCTCGAGGACGGGCTCGCATGGCTACACCTTC. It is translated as CASSSRTGSHGYTF.

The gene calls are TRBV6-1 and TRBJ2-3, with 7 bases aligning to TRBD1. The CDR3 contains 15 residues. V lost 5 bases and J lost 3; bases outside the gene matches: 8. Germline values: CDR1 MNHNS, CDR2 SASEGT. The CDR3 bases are TGTGCCAGCAGTCTAGGGGGCAGACTTACAGATACGCAGTATTTT. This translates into CASSLGGRLTDTQYF.

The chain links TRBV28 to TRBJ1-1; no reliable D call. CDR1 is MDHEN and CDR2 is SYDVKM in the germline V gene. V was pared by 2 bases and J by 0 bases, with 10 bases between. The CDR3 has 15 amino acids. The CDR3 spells CASSLVRGMNTEAFF. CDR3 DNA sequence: TGTGCCAGCAGTTTAGTACGAGGGATGAACACTGAAGCTTTCTTT.

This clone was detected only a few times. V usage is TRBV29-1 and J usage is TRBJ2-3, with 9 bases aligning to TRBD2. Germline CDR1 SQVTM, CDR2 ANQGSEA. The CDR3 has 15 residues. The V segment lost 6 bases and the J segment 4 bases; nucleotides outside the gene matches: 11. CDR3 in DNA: TGCAGCGTCCCTTGGCGGGAGGGTTTCGCAGATACGCAGTATTTT. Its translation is CSVPWREGFADTQYF.

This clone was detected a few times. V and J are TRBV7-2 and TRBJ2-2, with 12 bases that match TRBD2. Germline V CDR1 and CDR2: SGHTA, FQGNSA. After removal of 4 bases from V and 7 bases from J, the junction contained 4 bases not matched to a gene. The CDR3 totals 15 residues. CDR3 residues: CASSSLAGGGGELFF. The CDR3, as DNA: TGTGCCAGCAGCTCACTAGCGGGAGGAGGCGGGGAGCTGTTTTTT.

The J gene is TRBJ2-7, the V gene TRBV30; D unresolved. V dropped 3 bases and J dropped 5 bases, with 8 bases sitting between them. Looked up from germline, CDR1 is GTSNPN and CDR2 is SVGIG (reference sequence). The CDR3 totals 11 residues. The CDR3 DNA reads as TGTGCCTGGAGCGACGGTAACGAGCAGTACTTC. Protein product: CAWSDGNEQYF.

The CDR3: CASRPRGAPGVDEQFF. The CDR3 bases are TGTGCCAGTAGACCCCGGGGGGCCCCAGGAGTCGATGAGCAGTTCTTC. V is TRBV19 and J is TRBJ2-1; possibly TRBD2 for D (7 bases). The CDR3 is 16 residues long. The germline CDR1 and CDR2 sequences are LNHDA and SQIVND (reference sequence). V lost 6 bases, J lost 8 bases, and 23 bases lay in between. The whole variable domain, filled in from reference TRBV19 and TRBJ2-1, reads DGGITQSPKYLFRKEGQNVTLSCEQNLNHDAMYWYRQDPGQGLRLIYYSQIVNDFQKGDIAEGYSVSREKKESFPLTVTSAQKNPTAFYLCASRPRGAPGVDEQFFGPGTRLTVL.

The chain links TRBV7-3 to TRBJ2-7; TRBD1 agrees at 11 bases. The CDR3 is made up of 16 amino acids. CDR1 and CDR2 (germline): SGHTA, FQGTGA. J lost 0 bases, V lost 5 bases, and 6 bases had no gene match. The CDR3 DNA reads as TGTGCCAGCAGCCGGACAGGGGGCCTGAGCTCCTACGAGCAGTACGTC. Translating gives CASSRTGGLSSYEQYV.

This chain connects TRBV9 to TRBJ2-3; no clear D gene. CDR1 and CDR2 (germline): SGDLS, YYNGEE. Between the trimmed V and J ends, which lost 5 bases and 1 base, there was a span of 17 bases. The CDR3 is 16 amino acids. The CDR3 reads CASSRRWSSGTDTQYF. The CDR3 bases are TGTGCCAGCAGTCGTAGATGGTCGTCCGGCACAGATACGCAGTATTTT.

The chain's CDR3 is CATSSEGGASEKLFF. The CDR3 DNA sequence: TGTGCCACCAGCTCCGAAGGGGGGGCTAGTGAAAAACTGTTTTTT. The chain couples TRBV15 to TRBJ1-4; possibly TRBD1 for D (6 bases). The V gene lost 5 bases and the J gene lost 7 bases, with 17 bases spanning the gap. Germline CDR1 and CDR2: LNHNV and YYDKDF (reference sequence). The CDR3 sequence is 15 residues long. Looking up the rest from reference TRBV15 and TRBJ1-4 gives the full variable domain: DAMVIQNPRYQVTQFGKPVTLSCSQTLNHNVMYWYQQKSSQAPKLLFHYYDKDFNNEADTPDNFQSRRPNTSFCFLDIRSPGLGDTAMYLCATSSEGGASEKLFFGSGTQLSVL.

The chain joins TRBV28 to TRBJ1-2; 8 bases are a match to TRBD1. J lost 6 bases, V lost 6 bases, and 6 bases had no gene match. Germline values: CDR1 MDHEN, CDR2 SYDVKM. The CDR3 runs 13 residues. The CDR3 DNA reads TGTGCCAGCAGGTGGACAGGGTATCATGGCTACACCTTC. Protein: CASRWTGYHGYTF.

This chain's CDR3 is CASSTDQNTEAFF. CDR3 bases: TGTGCCAGCTCTACTGATCAGAACACTGAAGCTTTCTTT. V and J are TRBV18 and TRBJ1-1; D unclear. The CDR3 covers 13 residues. V lost 6 bases, J lost 1 base, and 9 bases lay in between. The germline V gene has CDR1 KGHSH and CDR2 LQKENI. The full variable domain, with the rest looked up from reference TRBV18 and TRBJ1-1, is NAGVMQNPRHLVRRRGQEARLRCSPMKGHSHVYWYRQLPEEGLKFMVYLQKENIIDESGMPKERFSAEFPKEGPSILRIQQVVRGDSAAYFCASSTDQNTEAFFGQGTRLTVV.

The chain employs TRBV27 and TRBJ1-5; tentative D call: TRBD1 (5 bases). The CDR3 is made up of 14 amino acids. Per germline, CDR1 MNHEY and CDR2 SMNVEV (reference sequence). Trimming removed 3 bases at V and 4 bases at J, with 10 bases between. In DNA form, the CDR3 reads TGTGCCAGCAGTTTGGGGGAGCTGAATCAGCCCCAGCATTTT. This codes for CASSLGELNQPQHF.

The CDR3 DNA follows: TGTGCCAGCAGTACCCAGGCAGGGGGCGGAAAGCCCCAGCATTTT. Translated: CASSTQAGGGKPQHF. The V call is TRBV28, the J call TRBJ1-5, with 8 bases identical to TRBD1. This CDR3 spans 15 amino acids. Trimming removed 5 bases from V and 8 bases from J; junction bases left unmatched: 11. Germline CDR1 MDHEN, CDR2 SYDVKM.

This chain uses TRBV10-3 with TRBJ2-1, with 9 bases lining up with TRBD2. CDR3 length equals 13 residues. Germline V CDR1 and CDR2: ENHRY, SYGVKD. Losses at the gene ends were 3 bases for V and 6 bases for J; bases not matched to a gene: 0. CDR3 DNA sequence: TGTGCCATCAGTGAACTAGCGGGCAATGAGCAGTTCTTC. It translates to CAISELAGNEQFF.

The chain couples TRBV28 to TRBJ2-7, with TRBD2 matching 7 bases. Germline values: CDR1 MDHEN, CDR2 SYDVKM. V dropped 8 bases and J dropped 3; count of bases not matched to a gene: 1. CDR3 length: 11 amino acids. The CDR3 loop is CASGGGYEQYV. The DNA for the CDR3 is TGTGCCAGCGGGGGGGGCTACGAGCAGTACGTC.

In DNA, the CDR3 is TGTGCCAGCTCACCACAACCCCTCGGGACAGGGTTTCCCCCTCGAGAGATGGAGCAGTACTTC. Residues: CASSPQPLGTGFPPREMEQYF. The chain uses TRBV18 and TRBJ2-7, with 9 bases matching TRBD1. J lost 7 bases, V lost 1 base, and 26 bases had no gene match. The length of the CDR3 is 21 residues. Germline assignment: CDR1 KGHSH and CDR2 LQKENI.

The CDR3 sequence: CASSPIGSYEQYV. DNA for the CDR3: TGTGCCAGCAGTCCAATCGGGAGCTACGAGCAGTACGTC. The V and J genes are TRBV27 and TRBJ2-7; D might be TRBD2 (6 bases). This CDR3 is 13 amino acids long. Trimming removed 5 bases from V and 3 bases from J, with 11 bases in between. Germline assignment: CDR1 MNHEY and CDR2 SMNVEV (reference sequence).

As DNA, the CDR3 is TGTGCCAGCAGTTTTGGGTGGCATTCAATTAATGAGCAGTTCTTC. Its protein is CASSFGWHSINEQFF. The chain employs TRBV28 and TRBJ2-1; no clear D gene. Trimming removed 3 bases from V and 7 bases from J, with 16 bases in between. Germline V gene lookup returns CDR1 MDHEN and CDR2 SYDVKM. The CDR3 extends over 15 amino acids.

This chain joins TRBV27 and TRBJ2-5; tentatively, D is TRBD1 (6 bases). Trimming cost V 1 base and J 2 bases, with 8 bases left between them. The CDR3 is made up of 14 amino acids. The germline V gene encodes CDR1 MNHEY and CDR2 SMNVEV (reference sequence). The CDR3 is CASSLLTGQETQYF. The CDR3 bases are TGTGCCAGCAGTTTATTGACAGGACAAGAGACCCAGTACTTC.

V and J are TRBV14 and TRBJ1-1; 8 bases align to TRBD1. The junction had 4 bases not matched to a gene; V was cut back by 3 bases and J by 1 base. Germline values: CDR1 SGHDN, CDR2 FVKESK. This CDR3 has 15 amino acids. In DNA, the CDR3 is TGTGCCAGCAGCCAGAGGACAGGGAGGAACACTGAAGCTTTCTTT. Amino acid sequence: CASSQRTGRNTEAFF.